A selection of T cell receptor beta chains follows, all from one sample in a study of blood T cell repertoires in COVID-19. Clones were sequenced by immunoSEQ multiplex PCR, and TCRdb holds only the in-frame ones, with some missing. The profile shows fewer than 150,000 clones, about 90% of them singletons. The sequenced sample was peripheral blood. The receptors shown here come from a man aged 45-65 years with active or convalescent COVID-19. Each CDR3 is given with its conserved first and last residue. Fields, in order: clone size, V gene, D gene, J gene, CDR3 DNA, CDR3 protein. The D gene is left open where the match is weak. Not every row has a clone size; where given, it reads once, few, many or a size class.

.	TRBV2	.	TRBJ2-1	TGTGCCAGCAGGAACGAGGGAGGCAATGAGCAGTTCTTC	CASRNEGGNEQFF
.	TRBV24-1	.	TRBJ2-5	TGTGCCACCAGTGATTCTTGGAGCCAAGAGACCCAGTACTTC	CATSDSWSQETQYF
.	TRBV30	.	TRBJ1-6	TGTGCCTGGAGTGTGCTAGGGGGTTCACCCCTCCACTTT	CAWSVLGGSPLHF
.	TRBV12-3/TRBV12-4	.	TRBJ2-5	TGTGCCAGCAGGCTCCAGTACCAAGAGACCCAGTACTTC	CASRLQYQETQYF
.	TRBV14	.	TRBJ2-1	TGTGCCAGCAGCCAAGGGACACTCGAACAGGAGTTCTTC	CASSQGTLEQEFF
.	TRBV5-1	TRBD1	TRBJ1-2	TGCGCCAGCAGCTTGGATCCCGGGCAGGGGGCTATGATAGACACCTTC	CASSLDPGQGAMIDTF
.	TRBV27	TRBD2	TRBJ2-5	TGTGCCAGCAGTTCCTCGGGACTAGCGGTGGAGACCCAGTACTTC	CASSSSGLAVETQYF
once	TRBV19	.	TRBJ2-7	TGTGCCAGTAGTATAGAACAGGGCGGGCGCGAGCAGTACTTC	CASSIEQGGREQYF
.	TRBV2	TRBD1	TRBJ2-6	TGTGCCAGCAGCGGACAGGGGTCCTCTGGGGCCAACGTCCTGACTTTC	CASSGQGSSGANVLTF
.	TRBV11-2	.	TRBJ1-2	TGTGCCAGCAGCTTAGTTCCAGGGTGGTACTATGGCTACACCTTC	CASSLVPGWYYGYTF
.	TRBV6-2/TRBV6-3	TRBD2	TRBJ2-7	TGTGCCAGCAGTTCCGCCGGGACTAGCGGGAGTAAGCAGTACTTC	CASSSAGTSGSKQYF
.	TRBV15	TRBD1	TRBJ1-5	TGTGCCACCAGCAGAGAGGGGACAGGGGTCCAGCCCCAGCATTTT	CATSREGTGVQPQHF
.	TRBV10-2	.	TRBJ2-5	TGCGCCAGCAGTGCCGACCAAGAGACCCAGTACTTC	CASSADQETQYF
.	TRBV30	.	TRBJ2-1	TGTGCCTGGAGTGTAATTTCTTCGGGAAAGTTCTACAATGAGCAGTTCTTC	CAWSVISSGKFYNEQFF
.	TRBV28	.	TRBJ1-4	TGTGCCAGCAGTTCCCCGGGGTGGGAAAAACTGTTTTTT	CASSSPGWEKLFF
.	TRBV7-2	TRBD2	TRBJ2-2	TGTGCCAGCAGCTTCCCGGGAGGGCCAACCGGGGAGCTGTTTTTT	CASSFPGGPTGELFF
few	TRBV27	TRBD1	TRBJ2-5	TGTGCCAGCAGTTTACTGACAGGGGAAGAGACCCAGTACTTC	CASSLLTGEETQYF
.	TRBV5-1	TRBD1	TRBJ1-6	TGCGCCAGCAGCTTGGAGGCAGGGGGCGGTGGATCACCCCTCCACTTT	CASSLEAGGGGSPLHF
.	TRBV4-3	.	TRBJ1-4	TGCGCCAGCAGCCAAGGGGGCCATAATGAAAAACTGTTTTTT	CASSQGGHNEKLFF
.	TRBV3-1/TRBV3-2	.	TRBJ2-3	TGTGCCAGCAGGTCCCTGCGGGGCGGAGGTACGCAGTATTTT	CASRSLRGGGTQYF
.	TRBV24-1	.	TRBJ2-5	TGTGCCACCAGTGATTTGCTTATCGAGGGGCAGGGGGGAGCAGAGACCCAGTACTTC	CATSDLLIEGQGGAETQYF
few	TRBV19	TRBD1	TRBJ1-2	TGTGCCAGTAGTATAAACCAGGGGGCTGGCTACACCTTC	CASSINQGAGYTF